The 13 T cell receptor beta chains in this list originate from one sample, sequenced in a study of identical twins. Each CDR3 protein gets one entry after TCRdb re-called the 5' RACE reads with MiXCR. This sample has about 810,000 distinct CDR3 sequences; about 12% occur once, and the top ten carry about 1.5%. The same sample was also used in a study of yellow fever vaccine responses in identical twins.

Sequenced material: PBMCs. Receptors originate from a woman aged 18-35 years in good health.

This clonotype was observed a few times. This sequence joins TRBV7-9 and TRBJ2-3; 9 bases are a match to TRBD1. Germline values: CDR1 SEHNR, CDR2 FQNEAQ (reference sequence). This CDR3 region has 16 residues. J was trimmed by 5 bases and V by 5 bases; bases with no gene match: 11. The CDR3 coding sequence is TGTGCCAGCAGCAAGGACAGGGGACCATCCTTAGATACGCAGTATTTT. Its translation is CASSKDRGPSLDTQYF. The whole variable domain, filled in from reference TRBV7-9 and TRBJ2-3, reads DTGVSQNPRHKITKRGQNVTFRCDPISEHNRLYWYRQTLGQGPEFLTYFQNEAQLEKSRLLSDRFSAERPKGSFSTLEIQRTEQGDSAMYLCASSKDRGPSLDTQYFGPGTRLTVL.

This clonotype appeared a few times. The chain is built from TRBV5-1 and TRBJ2-2, with D possibly matching TRBD1 (6 bases). Germline assignment: CDR1 SGHRS and CDR2 YFSETQ. The CDR3 runs 17 residues. V shed 4 bases and J shed 2 bases, with 18 bases lying between them. CDR3 loop: CASSPYPSGANTGELFF. The CDR3, as DNA: TGCGCCAGCAGCCCCTACCCCTCAGGGGCTAACACCGGGGAGCTGTTTTTT.

The rearrangement joins TRBV21-1 to TRBJ2-7. TRBV21-1 is flagged as a pseudogene. The CDR3 runs to 17 residues. This chain's CDR3 is CASSKSTFNTNSYEQYV. The CDR3 nucleotides are TGTGCCAGCAGCAAATCGACCTTCAATACAAACTCCTACGAGCAGTACGTC.

J is TRBJ2-7 and V is TRBV28; the match to TRBD1 covers 8 bases. Germline assignment: CDR1 MDHEN and CDR2 SYDVKM. The CDR3 is 14 residues long. V dropped 7 bases and J dropped 4; count of bases not matched to a gene: 9. CDR3 sequence (DNA): TGTGCCAGCACCCCGGACAGGGTACGATACGAGCAGTACTTC. Protein sequence: CASTPDRVRYEQYF. The variable domain in full, with the rest retrieved from reference TRBV28 and TRBJ2-7, is DVKVTQSSRYLVKRTGEKVFLECVQDMDHENMFWYRQDPGLGLRLIYFSYDVKMKEKGDIPEGYSVSREKKERFSLILESASTNQTSMYLCASTPDRVRYEQYFGPGTRLTVT.

This sequence joins TRBV20-1 and TRBJ1-6; possibly TRBD1 for D (5 bases). Germline CDR1 DFQATT, CDR2 SNEGSKA (reference sequence). Trimming took off 1 base at V and 9 bases at J, with 25 bases between the two ends. This CDR3 spans 18 amino acids. CDR3 protein: CSARASGFGAGEISPLHF. The CDR3 DNA sequence: TGCAGTGCTAGAGCGTCTGGATTTGGGGCGGGGGAAATTTCACCCCTCCACTTT.

This clonotype was observed a handful of times. The chain employs TRBV3-1 and TRBJ2-7, with 7 bases aligning to TRBD1. CDR1 and CDR2 (germline): LGHDT, YNNKEL (reference sequence). The CDR3 is 15 amino acids. Trimming at V came to 1 base and at J to 1 base, leaving 4 bases not matched to a gene. This chain's CDR3 is CASSQGQGLSYEQYF. DNA for the CDR3: TGTGCCAGCAGCCAAGGACAGGGCCTTTCCTACGAGCAGTACTTC.

In its sample, this clonotype was seen many times. The gene calls are TRBV20-1 and TRBJ2-5; D is possibly TRBD2 (5 bases). V dropped 7 bases and J dropped 4 bases, with 13 bases sitting between them. Germline V gives CDR1 DFQATT, CDR2 SNEGSKA (reference sequence). The CDR3 contains 12 residues. CDR3 region: CSGQRAGETQYF. The CDR3 DNA sequence: TGCAGTGGCCAGAGGGCGGGAGAGACCCAGTACTTC.

The chain joins TRBV20-1 to TRBJ2-7; possible D gene TRBD2, 5 bases. In germline, CDR1 is DFQATT, CDR2 SNEGSKA (reference sequence). Trimming removed 5 bases from V and 4 bases from J, with 6 bases in between. This CDR3 has 10 amino acids. This chain's CDR3 is CSAGEYEQYF. As DNA, the CDR3 is TGCAGTGCTGGGGAGTACGAGCAGTACTTC.

This rearrangement joins TRBV5-1 to TRBJ2-1, with 8 bases matching TRBD2. The CDR3 totals 16 residues. CDR1 and CDR2 (germline): SGHRS, YFSETQ. V lost 0 bases to trimming and J lost 7 bases; unmatched junction nucleotides: 9. The CDR3 here is CASSLALAGLGNEQFF. In nucleotides, the CDR3 is TGCGCCAGCAGCTTGGCCTTAGCGGGGCTGGGGAATGAGCAGTTCTTC.

The chain carries TRBV28 and TRBJ2-1; 10 nucleotides match TRBD2. The CDR3 has 16 amino acids. Germline V gene sequence: CDR1 MDHEN, CDR2 SYDVKM. The trim removed 3 bases at V and 6 bases at J, leaving 8 bases unmatched. Written as DNA, the CDR3 is TGTGCCAGCAGTTTCCTAGCGGGAGATCTGGTCAATGAGCAGTTCTTC. It encodes CASSFLAGDLVNEQFF.

This clonotype occurred a few times. This chain links TRBV5-1 with TRBJ2-5; 7 positions match TRBD2. The CDR3 spans 14 residues. V dropped 3 bases and J dropped 2; count of bases not matched to a gene: 4. From germline, CDR1 is SGHRS and CDR2 YFSETQ. The DNA of the CDR3 is TGCGCCAGCAGCTGGGGGGGGAGGCAAGAGACCCAGTACTTC. Its protein product is CASSWGGRQETQYF.

At least ten counts were recorded for this clonotype. The chain couples TRBV10-2 to TRBJ2-5; 8 bases line up with TRBD1. The CDR3 is 14 amino acids. V lost 3 bases to trimming and J lost 5 bases; unmatched junction nucleotides: 5. CDR1 and CDR2 from the germline V gene are WSHSY and SAAADI. The CDR3 here is CASSDDRGSETQYF. CDR3 sequence (DNA): TGCGCCAGCAGTGACGACAGGGGTTCGGAGACCCAGTACTTC.

This clonotype was seen ten or more times. The chain employs TRBV6-1 and TRBJ1-4, with 7 bases lining up with TRBD1. Losses at the gene ends were 8 bases for V and 8 bases for J; bases not matched to a gene: 11. Germline assignment: CDR1 MNHNS and CDR2 SASEGT. This CDR3 spans 14 amino acids. In nucleotides, the CDR3 is TGTGCCAGCGAGTCTCACAGGGGCTCCGAAAAACTGTTTTTT. Protein sequence: CASESHRGSEKLFF.